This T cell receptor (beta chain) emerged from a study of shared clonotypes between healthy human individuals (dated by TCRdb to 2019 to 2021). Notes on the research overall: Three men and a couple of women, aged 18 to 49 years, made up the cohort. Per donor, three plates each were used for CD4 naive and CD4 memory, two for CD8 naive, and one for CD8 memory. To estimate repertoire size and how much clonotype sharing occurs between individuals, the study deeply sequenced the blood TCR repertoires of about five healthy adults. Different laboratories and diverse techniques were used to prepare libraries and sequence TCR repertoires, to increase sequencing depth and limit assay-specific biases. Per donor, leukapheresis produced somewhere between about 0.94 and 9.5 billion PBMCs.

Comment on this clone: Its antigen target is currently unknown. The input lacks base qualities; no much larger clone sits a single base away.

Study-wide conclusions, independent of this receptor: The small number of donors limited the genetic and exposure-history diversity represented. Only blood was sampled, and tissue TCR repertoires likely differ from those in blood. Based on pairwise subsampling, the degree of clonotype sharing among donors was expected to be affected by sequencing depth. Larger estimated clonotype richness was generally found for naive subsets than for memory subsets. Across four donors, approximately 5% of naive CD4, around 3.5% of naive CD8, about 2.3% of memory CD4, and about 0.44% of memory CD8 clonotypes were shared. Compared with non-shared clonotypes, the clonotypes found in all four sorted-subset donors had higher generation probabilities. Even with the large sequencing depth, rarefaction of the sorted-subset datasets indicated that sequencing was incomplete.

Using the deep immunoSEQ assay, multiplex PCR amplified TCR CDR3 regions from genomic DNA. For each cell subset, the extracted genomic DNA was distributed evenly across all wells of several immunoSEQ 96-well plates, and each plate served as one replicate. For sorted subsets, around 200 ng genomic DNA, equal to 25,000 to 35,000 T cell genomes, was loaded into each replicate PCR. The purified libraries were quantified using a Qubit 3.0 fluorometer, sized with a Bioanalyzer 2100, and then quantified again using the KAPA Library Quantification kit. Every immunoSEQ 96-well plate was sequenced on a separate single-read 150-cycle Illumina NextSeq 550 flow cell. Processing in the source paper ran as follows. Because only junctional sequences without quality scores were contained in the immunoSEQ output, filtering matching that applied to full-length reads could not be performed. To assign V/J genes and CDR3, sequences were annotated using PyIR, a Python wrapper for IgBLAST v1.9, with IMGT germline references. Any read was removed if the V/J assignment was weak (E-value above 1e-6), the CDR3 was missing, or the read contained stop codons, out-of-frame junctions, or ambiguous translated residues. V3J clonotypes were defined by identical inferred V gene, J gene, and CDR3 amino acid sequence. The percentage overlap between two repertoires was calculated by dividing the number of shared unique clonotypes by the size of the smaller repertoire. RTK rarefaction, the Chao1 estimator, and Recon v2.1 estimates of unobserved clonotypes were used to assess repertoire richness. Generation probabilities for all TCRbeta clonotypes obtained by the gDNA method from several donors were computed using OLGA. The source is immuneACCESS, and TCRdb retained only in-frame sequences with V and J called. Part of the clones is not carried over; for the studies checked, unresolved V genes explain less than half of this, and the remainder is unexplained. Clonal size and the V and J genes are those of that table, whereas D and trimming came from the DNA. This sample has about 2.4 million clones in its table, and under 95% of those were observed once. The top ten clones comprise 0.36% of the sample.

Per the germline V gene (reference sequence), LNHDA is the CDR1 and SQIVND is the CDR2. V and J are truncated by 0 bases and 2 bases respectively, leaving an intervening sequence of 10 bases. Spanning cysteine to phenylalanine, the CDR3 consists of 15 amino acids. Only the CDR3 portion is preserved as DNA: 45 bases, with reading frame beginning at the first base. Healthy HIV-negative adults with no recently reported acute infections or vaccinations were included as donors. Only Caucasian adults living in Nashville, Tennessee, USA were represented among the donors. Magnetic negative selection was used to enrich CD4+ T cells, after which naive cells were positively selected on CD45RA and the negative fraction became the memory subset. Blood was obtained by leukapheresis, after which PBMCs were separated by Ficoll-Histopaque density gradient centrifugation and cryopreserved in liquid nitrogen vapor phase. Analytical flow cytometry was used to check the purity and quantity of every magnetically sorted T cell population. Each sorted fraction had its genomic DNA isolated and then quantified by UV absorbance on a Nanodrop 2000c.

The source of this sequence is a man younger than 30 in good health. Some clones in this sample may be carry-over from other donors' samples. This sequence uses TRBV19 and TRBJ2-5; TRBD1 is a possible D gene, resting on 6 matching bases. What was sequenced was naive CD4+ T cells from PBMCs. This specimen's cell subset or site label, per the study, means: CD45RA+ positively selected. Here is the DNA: TGTGCCAGTAGTATAGATCGGCAGGGGCAAGAGACCCAGTACTTC. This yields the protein CASSIDRQGQETQYF.